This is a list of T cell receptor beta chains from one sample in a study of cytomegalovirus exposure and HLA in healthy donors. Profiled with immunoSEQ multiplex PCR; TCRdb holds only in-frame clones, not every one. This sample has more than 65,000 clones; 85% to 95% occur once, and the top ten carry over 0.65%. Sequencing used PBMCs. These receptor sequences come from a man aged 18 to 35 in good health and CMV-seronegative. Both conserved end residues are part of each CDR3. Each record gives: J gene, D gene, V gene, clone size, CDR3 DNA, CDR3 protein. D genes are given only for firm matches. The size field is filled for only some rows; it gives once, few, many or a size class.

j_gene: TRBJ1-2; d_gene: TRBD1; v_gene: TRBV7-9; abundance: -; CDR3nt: TGTGCCAGCAGCTTAGGACAGGGGAACTATGGCTACACCTTC; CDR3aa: CASSLGQGNYGYTF
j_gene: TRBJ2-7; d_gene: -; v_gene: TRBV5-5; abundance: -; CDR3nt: TGTGCCAGCCGCCCGGGGGGCTCAAGCTCCTACGAGCAGTACTTC; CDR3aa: CASRPGGSSSYEQYF
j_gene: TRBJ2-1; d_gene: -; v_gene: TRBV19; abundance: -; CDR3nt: TGTGCCAGTAACGAACCGGGACTGGCGGCGCAGTTCTTC; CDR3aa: CASNEPGLAAQFF
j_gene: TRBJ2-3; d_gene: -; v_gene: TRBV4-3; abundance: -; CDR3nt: TGCGCCAGCAGCCAAGCTCGACAAATTCCTAGCACAGATACGCAGTATTTT; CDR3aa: CASSQARQIPSTDTQYF
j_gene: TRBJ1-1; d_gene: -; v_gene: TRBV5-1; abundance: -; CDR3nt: TGCGCCAGCAGCCCGGGCGGGGGCACTGAAGCTTTCTTT; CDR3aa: CASSPGGGTEAFF
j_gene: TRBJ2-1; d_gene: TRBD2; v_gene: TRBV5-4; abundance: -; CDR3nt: TGTGCCAGCAGCTTGGGACTAGCGGGAGGTATTGAGCAGTTCTTC; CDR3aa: CASSLGLAGGIEQFF
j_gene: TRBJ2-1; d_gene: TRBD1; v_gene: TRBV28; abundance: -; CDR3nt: TGTGCCAGCAGCTTGACAGGGGATCGCCATGAGCAGTTCTTC; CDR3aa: CASSLTGDRHEQFF
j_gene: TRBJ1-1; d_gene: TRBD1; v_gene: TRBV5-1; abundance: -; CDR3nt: TGCGCCAGTAAGGGGACGACAGGGCCTAACACTGAAGCTTTCTTT; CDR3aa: CASKGTTGPNTEAFF
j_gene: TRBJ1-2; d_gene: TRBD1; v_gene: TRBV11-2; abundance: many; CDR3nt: TGTGCCAGCAGCCCTGGACAGGACTATGGCTACACCTTC; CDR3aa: CASSPGQDYGYTF
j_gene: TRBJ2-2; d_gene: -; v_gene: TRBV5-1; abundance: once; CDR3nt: TGCGCCAGCAGCTTGGTCGGCGGAACCGGGGAGCTGTTTTTT; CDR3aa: CASSLVGGTGELFF
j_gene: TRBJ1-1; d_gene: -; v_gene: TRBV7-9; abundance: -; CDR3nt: TGTGCCAGCAGCCCCGATCCCCATCGGGGGATGAACACTGAAGCTTTCTTT; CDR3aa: CASSPDPHRGMNTEAFF
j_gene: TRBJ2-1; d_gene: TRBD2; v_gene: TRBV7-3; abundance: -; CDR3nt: TGTGCCAGCAGCCTTGTAGAGGGACTAGTTAATGAGCAGTTCTTC; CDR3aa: CASSLVEGLVNEQFF
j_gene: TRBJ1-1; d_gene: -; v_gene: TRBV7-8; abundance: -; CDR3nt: TGTGCCAGCAGCTTAGTTAGGGGCACTGAAGCTTTCTTT; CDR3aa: CASSLVRGTEAFF
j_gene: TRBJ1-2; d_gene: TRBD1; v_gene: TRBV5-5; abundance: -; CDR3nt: TGTGCCAGCAGCTTGCAGGGGGTGTCTGGCTACACCTTC; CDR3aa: CASSLQGVSGYTF
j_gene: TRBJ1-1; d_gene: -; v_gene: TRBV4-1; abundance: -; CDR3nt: TGCGCCAGCAGCCCGCACTCCCTCCGGGACACTGAAGCTTTCTTT; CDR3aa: CASSPHSLRDTEAFF
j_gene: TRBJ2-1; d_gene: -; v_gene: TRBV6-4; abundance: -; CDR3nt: TGTGCCAGCAGTGAGAAAAGGGGTTGGGACAATGAGCAGTTCTTC; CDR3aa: CASSEKRGWDNEQFF
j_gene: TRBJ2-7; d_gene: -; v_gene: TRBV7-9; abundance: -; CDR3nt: TGTGCCAGCAGCTTTAGCATCTACGAGCAGTACTTC; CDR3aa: CASSFSIYEQYF
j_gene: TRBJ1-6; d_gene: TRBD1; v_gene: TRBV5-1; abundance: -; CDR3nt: TGCGCCAGCAGCCCGGACCTGACAGGGAAAAATTCACCCCTCCACTTT; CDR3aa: CASSPDLTGKNSPLHF
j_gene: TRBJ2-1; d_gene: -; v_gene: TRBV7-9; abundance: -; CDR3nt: TGTGCCAGCAGCTTAGGGCCTGAGCAGTTCTTC; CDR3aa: CASSLGPEQFF
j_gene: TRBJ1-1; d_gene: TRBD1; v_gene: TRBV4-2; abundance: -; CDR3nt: TGTGCCAGCGGGGGAGACAGGGACCACGGTGAAGCTTTCTTT; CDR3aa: CASGGDRDHGEAFF
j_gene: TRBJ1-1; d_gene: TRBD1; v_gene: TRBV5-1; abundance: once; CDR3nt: TGCGCCAGCAGCTCAACGGGACAGGGTACTGAAGCTTTCTTT; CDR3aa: CASSSTGQGTEAFF
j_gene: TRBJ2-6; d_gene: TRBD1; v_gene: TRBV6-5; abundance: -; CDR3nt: TGTGCCAGCAGAAGACAGGGGACTGGGGCCAACGTCCTGACTTTC; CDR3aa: CASRRQGTGANVLTF
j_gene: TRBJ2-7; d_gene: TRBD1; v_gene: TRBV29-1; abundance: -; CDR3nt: TGCAGCGTCCGGGACAGCAGCTCCTACGAGCAGTACTTC; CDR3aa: CSVRDSSSYEQYF
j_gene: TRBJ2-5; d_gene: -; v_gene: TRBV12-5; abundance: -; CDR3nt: TGTGCTGCAGCGGGTAGCCAAGAGACCCAGTACTTC; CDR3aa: CAAAGSQETQYF
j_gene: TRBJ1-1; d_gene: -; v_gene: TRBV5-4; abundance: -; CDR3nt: TGTGCCAGCAGCCTTAGTACCACTGAAGCTTTCTTT; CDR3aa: CASSLSTTEAFF
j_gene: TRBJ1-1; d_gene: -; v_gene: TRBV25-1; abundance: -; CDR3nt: TGTGCCAGCACTCGGGACACGAACTTGAGGACTGAAGCTTTCTTT; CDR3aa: CASTRDTNLRTEAFF
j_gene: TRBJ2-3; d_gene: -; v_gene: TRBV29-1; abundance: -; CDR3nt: TGCAGCGTTGACGGGTTCACAGATACGCAGTATTTT; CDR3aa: CSVDGFTDTQYF
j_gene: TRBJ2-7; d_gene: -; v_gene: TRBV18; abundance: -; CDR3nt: TGTGCCAGCTCACCCCAGTATGGGCCCGAGCAGTACTTC; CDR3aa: CASSPQYGPEQYF
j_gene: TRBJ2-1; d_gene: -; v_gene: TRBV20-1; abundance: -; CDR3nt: TGCAGTGCACTTCACAATGAGCAGTTCTTC; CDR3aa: CSALHNEQFF
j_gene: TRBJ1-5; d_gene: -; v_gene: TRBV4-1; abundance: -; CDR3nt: TGCGCCAGCAGCCAAGTTCTGAGGGAGGGCAATCAGCCCCAGCATTTT; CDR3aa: CASSQVLREGNQPQHF
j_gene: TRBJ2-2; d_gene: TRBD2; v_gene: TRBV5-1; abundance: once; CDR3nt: TGCGCCAGCAGCTTGCGGCTAGCGGGGGGGAGCACCGGGGAGCTGTTTTTT; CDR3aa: CASSLRLAGGSTGELFF
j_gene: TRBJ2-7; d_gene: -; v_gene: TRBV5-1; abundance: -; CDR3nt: TGCGCCACCGCAACTAACGGGGAGCAGTACTTC; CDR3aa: CATATNGEQYF
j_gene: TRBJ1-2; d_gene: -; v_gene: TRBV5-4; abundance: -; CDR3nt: TGTGCCAGCAGCTTGGCCGGGGCGGGGGAGTTGCATGGCTACACCTTC; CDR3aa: CASSLAGAGELHGYTF
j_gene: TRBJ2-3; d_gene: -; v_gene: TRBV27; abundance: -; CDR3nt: TGTGCCAGCAGTTTATGGGGGAGGAGCACAGATACGCAGTATTTT; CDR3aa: CASSLWGRSTDTQYF
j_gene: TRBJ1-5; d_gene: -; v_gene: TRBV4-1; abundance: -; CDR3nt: TGCGCCAGCAGAAGGACACCTAGCAATCAGCCCCAGCATTTT; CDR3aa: CASRRTPSNQPQHF
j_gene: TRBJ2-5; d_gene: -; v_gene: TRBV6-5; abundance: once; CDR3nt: TGTGCCAGCAGTTACTCGGAAGTGGGGCGACAGACCCAGTACTTC; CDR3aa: CASSYSEVGRQTQYF
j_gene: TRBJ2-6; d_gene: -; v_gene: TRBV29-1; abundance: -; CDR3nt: TGCAGCGTTGGACAGGCGCAATCTGGGGCCAACGTCCTGACTTTC; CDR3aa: CSVGQAQSGANVLTF
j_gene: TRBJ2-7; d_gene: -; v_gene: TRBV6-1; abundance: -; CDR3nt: TGTGCCAGCAGTGCAGGACCCGAGGGCTACGAGCAGTACTTC; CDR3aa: CASSAGPEGYEQYF
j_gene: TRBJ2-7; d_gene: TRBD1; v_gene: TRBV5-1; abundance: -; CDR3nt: TGCGCCAGCAGCCTAGACCCGACAGGGGTCTACGAGCAGTACTTC; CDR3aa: CASSLDPTGVYEQYF
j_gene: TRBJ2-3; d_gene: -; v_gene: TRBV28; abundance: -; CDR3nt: TGTGCCAGCAGTTCACCACTAGGACAGGCGGGAGGACAGACAAATACGCAGTATTTT; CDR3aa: CASSSPLGQAGGQTNTQYF
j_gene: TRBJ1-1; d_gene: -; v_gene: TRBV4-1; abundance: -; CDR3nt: TGCGCCAGCAGCGACCGAGGCACTGAAGCTTTCTTT; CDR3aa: CASSDRGTEAFF
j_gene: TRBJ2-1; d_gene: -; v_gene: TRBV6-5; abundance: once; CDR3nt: TGTGCCAGCAGTTACTCGAGCGATGAGCAGTTCTTC; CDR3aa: CASSYSSDEQFF
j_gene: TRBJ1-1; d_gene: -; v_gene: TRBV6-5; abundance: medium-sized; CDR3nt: TGTGCTACAGGGAAGGTAGAAACTGAAGCTTTCTTT; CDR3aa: CATGKVETEAFF